The present entry profiles one T cell receptor beta chain with its context. Its antigen remains unknown. This entry comes from a study of cytomegalovirus exposure and HLA in healthy donors. Notes on the study in general: A cluster of highly shared sequence variants was likely a sequencing artifact.

The CDR3 totals 15 residues. V shed 7 bases, J shed 2 bases, and the junction held 11 bases outside the gene matches. The germline V gene has CDR1 MNHNS and CDR2 SASEGT. The PCR had 60 Vbeta and 13 Jbeta primers. Clones were sequenced by immunoSEQ multiplex PCR, and TCRdb holds only the in-frame ones, with some missing. The sample carries 100,000 to 150,000 clones, 55% to 80% recorded once. The receptor was isolated from a woman aged 40-49 years in good health and CMV-seronegative. The sequenced sample consisted of PBMCs. This chain links TRBV6-1 with TRBJ2-7, with TRBD2 matching 7 bases. Written as DNA, the CDR3 is TGTGCCAGCAACCCCCTGGGGGGGAGCCCCTACGAGCAGTACTTC. This sequence encodes CASNPLGGSPYEQYF.